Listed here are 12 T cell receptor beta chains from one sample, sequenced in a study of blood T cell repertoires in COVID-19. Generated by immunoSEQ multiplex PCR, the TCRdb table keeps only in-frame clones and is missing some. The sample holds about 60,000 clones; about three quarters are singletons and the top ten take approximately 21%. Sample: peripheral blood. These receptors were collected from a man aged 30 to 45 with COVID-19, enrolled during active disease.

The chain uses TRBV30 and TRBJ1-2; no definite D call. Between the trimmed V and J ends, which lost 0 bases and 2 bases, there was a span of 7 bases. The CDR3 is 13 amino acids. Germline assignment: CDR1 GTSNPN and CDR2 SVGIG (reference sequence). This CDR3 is CAWSVLGNYGYTF. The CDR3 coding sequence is TGTGCCTGGAGTGTACTAGGGAACTATGGCTACACCTTC.

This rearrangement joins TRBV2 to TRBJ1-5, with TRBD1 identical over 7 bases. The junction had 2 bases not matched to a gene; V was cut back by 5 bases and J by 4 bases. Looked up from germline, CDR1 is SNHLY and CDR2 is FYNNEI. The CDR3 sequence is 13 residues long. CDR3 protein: CASSLQGNQPQHF. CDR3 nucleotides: TGTGCCAGCAGTCTACAGGGGAATCAGCCCCAGCATTTT. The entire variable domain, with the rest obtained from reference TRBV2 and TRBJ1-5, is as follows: EPEVTQTPSHQVTQMGQEVILRCVPISNHLYFYWYRQILGQKVEFLVSFYNNEISEKSEIFDDQFSVERPDGSNFTLKIRSTKLEDSAMYFCASSLQGNQPQHFGDGTRLSIL.

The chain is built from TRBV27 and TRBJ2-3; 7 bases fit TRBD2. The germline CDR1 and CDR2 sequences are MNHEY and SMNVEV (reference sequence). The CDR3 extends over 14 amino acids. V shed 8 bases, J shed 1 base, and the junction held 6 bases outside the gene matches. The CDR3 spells CASQRLAGTDTQYF. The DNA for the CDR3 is TGTGCCAGCCAAAGACTAGCCGGCACAGATACGCAGTATTTT.

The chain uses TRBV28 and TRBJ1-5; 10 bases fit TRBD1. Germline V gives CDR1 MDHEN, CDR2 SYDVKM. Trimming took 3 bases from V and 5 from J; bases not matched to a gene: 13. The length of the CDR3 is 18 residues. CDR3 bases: TGTGCCAGCAGTTTCATTTTAGTTGGACAGGGGGTCGATCAGCCCCAGCATTTT. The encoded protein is CASSFILVGQGVDQPQHF.

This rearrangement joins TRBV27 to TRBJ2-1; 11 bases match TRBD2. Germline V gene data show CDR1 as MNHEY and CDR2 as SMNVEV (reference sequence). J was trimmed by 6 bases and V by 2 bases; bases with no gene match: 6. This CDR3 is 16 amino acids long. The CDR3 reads CASSLLAGGLRNEQFF. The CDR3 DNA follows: TGTGCCAGCAGTTTACTAGCGGGGGGCCTCCGCAATGAGCAGTTCTTC.

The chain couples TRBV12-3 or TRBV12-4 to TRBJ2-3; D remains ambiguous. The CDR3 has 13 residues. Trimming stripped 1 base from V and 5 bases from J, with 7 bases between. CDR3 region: CASSLGTVDTQYF. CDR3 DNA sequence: TGTGCCAGCAGTTTAGGTACGGTAGATACGCAGTATTTT.

The CDR3 spells CSVGPSGGAADTQYF. The CDR3 region has the DNA TGCAGCGTTGGACCTAGCGGGGGGGCCGCAGATACGCAGTATTTT. The chain recombines TRBV29-1 with TRBJ2-3; 12 nucleotides line up with TRBD2. Trimming cost V 4 bases and J 4 bases; bases outside gene matches: 6. Germline CDR1 reads SQVTM; CDR2 reads ANQGSEA. The CDR3 is 15 residues long.

DNA for the CDR3: TGTGCCAGCAGCTTACAGGGTGGGAACACTGAAGCTTTCTTT. Its translation: CASSLQGGNTEAFF. The chain uses TRBV7-9 and TRBJ1-1; D perhaps matches TRBD1 (5 bases). The CDR3 totals 14 residues. V lost 2 bases, J lost 1 base, and 8 bases lay in between. The germline V gene encodes CDR1 SEHNR and CDR2 FQNEAQ (reference sequence).

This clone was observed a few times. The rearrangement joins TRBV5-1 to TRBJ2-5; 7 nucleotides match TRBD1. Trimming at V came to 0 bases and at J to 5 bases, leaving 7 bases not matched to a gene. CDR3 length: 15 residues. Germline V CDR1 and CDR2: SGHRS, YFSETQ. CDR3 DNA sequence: TGCGCCAGCAGCTTGGGGGTCGACAGGGTGGAGACCCAGTACTTC. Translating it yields CASSLGVDRVETQYF. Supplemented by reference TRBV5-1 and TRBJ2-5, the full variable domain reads KAGVTQTPRYLIKTRGQQVTLSCSPISGHRSVSWYQQTPGQGLQFLFEYFSETQRNKGNFPGRFSGRQFSNSRSEMNVSTLELGDSALYLCASSLGVDRVETQYFGPGTRLLVL.

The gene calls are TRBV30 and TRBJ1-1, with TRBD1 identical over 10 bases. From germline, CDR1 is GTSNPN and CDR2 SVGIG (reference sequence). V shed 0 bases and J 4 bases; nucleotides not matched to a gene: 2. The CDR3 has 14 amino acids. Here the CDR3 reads CAWSVWTGGTEAFF. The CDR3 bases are TGTGCCTGGAGTGTATGGACAGGGGGCACTGAAGCTTTCTTT.

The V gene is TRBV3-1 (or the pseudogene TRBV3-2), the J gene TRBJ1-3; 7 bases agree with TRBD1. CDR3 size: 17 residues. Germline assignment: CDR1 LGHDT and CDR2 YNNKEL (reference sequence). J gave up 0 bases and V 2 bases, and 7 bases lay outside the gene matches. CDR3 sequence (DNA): TGTGCCAGCAGCCAATGGACAGGACCCTTCTCTGGAAACACCATATATTTT. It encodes CASSQWTGPFSGNTIYF.

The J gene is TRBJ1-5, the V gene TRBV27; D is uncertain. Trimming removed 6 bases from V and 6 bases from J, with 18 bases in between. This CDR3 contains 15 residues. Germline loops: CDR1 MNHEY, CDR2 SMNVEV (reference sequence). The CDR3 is CASSPLGEGSQPQHF. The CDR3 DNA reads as TGTGCCAGCAGCCCTCTCGGGGAGGGTTCTCAGCCCCAGCATTTT.